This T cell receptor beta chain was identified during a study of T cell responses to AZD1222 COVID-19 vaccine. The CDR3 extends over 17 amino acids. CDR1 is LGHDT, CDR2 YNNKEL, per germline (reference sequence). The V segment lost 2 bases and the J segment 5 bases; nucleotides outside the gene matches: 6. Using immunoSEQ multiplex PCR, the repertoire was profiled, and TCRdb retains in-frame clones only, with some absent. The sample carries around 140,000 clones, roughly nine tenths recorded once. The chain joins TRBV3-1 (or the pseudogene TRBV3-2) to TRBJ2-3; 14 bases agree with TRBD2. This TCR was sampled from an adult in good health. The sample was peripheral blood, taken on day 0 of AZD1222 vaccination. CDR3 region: CASSQRRLAGGGDTQYF. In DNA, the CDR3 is TGTGCCAGCAGCCAACGCAGACTAGCGGGAGGGGGAGATACGCAGTATTTT.